This TCR beta chain stems from a study of CXCR3-negative and CXCR3-positive naive CD8 T cells. Overall study findings and caveats: Once cells were cryopreserved, CXCR3 expression went down partly, and most assays used fresh PBMCs. More hydrophobic TRB CDR3s occurred in CXCR3-positive than in CXCR3-negative naive cells.

The length of the CDR3 is 17 residues. Germline V CDR1 and CDR2: SGDLS, YYNGEE. UMI-labeled 5' RACE yielded the TRB cDNA libraries. With the 5' RACE reads reprocessed, TCRdb shows one record per CDR3 protein and no DNA. In total, the table holds over 150,000 distinct CDR3 sequences. As concerns this clonotype: What it binds is not known.

This clonotype was sampled from a human donor in good health. Some clones in this sample may be carry-over from other donors' samples. Specimen: naive CXCR3+ CD8+ T cells from blood. Documented subset: CD45RO-CCR7+CD27+CD95- naive CD8+ T cells expressing CXCR3 (TNR3+). This chain links TRBV9 with TRBJ2-1; lacking DNA, the TRBD2 call made by TCRdb goes unchecked. The CDR3 here is CASSVVAGVSSYNEQFF.